This TCR beta chain was sequenced during a study of T-cell reconstitution after alpha-beta-depleted transplantation in children. This clonotype showed up many times. TCRbeta library preparation incorporated unique molecular identifiers. Via MiXCR, TCRdb re-called the PCR reads, giving one row per CDR3 protein. The sample includes about 270,000 distinct CDR3 sequences, almost 10% of them seen just once. V was trimmed by 1 base and J by 4 bases, leaving 11 bases between them. The germline gives CDR1 SGHRS, CDR2 YFSETQ. The CDR3 has 15 amino acids. The receptor was isolated from a human donor who donated a stem cell graft to a child with SCID. Sequencing was performed on PBMCs from the stem cell graft donor, taken from the stem cell graft. This chain uses TRBV5-1 with TRBJ2-2; D is perhaps TRBD1 (6 bases). DNA of the CDR3: TGCGCCAGCAGCTTGTTACAGGGCGGCACCGGGGAGCTGTTTTTT. It yields the protein CASSLLQGGTGELFF.